This is a list of T cell receptor beta chains from one sample in a study of CXCR3-negative and CXCR3-positive naive CD8 T cells. TCRdb reprocessed the 5' RACE reads, keeping one entry per CDR3 protein, no DNA. This table holds tens of thousands of distinct CDR3 sequences. The sample comprised naive CXCR3- CD8+ T cells from blood. The source is a human donor in good health. Some clones in this sample may be carry-over from other donors' samples. Each CDR3 is given with its conserved first and last residue.

v_gene	j_gene	CDR3aa
TRBV29-1	TRBJ1-1	CSSWEGAGNTEAFF
TRBV28	TRBJ1-6	CASSAILNNSPLHF
TRBV5-8	TRBJ2-7	CASSNRKSVREQYF
TRBV10-3	TRBJ2-2	CAISEGTGELFF
TRBV29-1	TRBJ2-1	CSVDREYHNEQFF
TRBV20-1	TRBJ2-7	CSAREAGFEQYF
TRBV15	TRBJ2-2	CATSSSGQMNTGELFF
TRBV7-2	TRBJ1-5	CASSLGSGAGSNQPQHF
TRBV29-1	TRBJ2-7	CSVLLDSSYEQYF
TRBV29-1	TRBJ1-1	CSVILQGALPNTEAFF
TRBV29-1	TRBJ2-7	CSVAGTYEQYF
TRBV29-1	TRBJ2-1	CSVAGTSGSSEQFF
TRBV7-8	TRBJ1-1	CASSPLGSPAAFF
TRBV9	TRBJ2-7	CASSVGSGRLYEQYF
TRBV28	TRBJ2-1	CASKPGQSSYNEQFF
TRBV7-9	TRBJ2-1	CASSLGQGTLYEQFF
TRBV9	TRBJ2-3	CASSLGGADTQYF
TRBV13	TRBJ2-7	CASSAAREVYEQYF
TRBV29-1	TRBJ1-2	CSVDATENYGYTF
TRBV7-3	TRBJ2-1	CASSLTALATYNEQFF
TRBV7-9	TRBJ2-1	CASSWTLAGGNEQFF
TRBV29-1	TRBJ2-1	CSAFSGSGNEQFF
TRBV5-6	TRBJ2-3	CASSFGGRPTDTQYF
TRBV28	TRBJ1-3	CASSLPAHLGASGNTIYF
TRBV7-9	TRBJ2-3	CASSPGGTETRPGQYF
TRBV7-9	TRBJ2-3	CASSPVGQTTDTQYF
TRBV29-1	TRBJ1-2	CTIGPGTLGYTF
TRBV7-2	TRBJ2-1	CASRSWGANEQFF
TRBV7-9	TRBJ2-1	CASSPFSSSYNEQFF
TRBV20-1	TRBJ2-5	CSAPRGESETQYF
TRBV20-1	TRBJ1-5	CSARDLWGEGNQPQHF
TRBV5-5	TRBJ2-2	CASSLLGDDTGELFF
TRBV5-6	TRBJ2-7	CASSRGTSGGTYEQYF
TRBV7-3	TRBJ1-3	CASSLKGGSDGNTIYF
TRBV7-6	TRBJ2-7	CASSFRGSYEQYF
TRBV20-1	TRBJ2-1	CSARDPIRETSYNEQFF
TRBV7-2	TRBJ2-1	CASSFSKREAGAPTYNEQFF
TRBV30	TRBJ1-1	CAWSAGNTEAFF
TRBV29-1	TRBJ2-1	CSVEGWDTSYNEQFF
TRBV29-1	TRBJ2-5	CSVEDRGRQETQYF
TRBV7-6	TRBJ2-5	CASSDPRQGAKTQYF
TRBV5-6	TRBJ2-5	CASSFLSPRSWLGTQYF
TRBV4-3	TRBJ1-2	CASSQDGYGYTF
TRBV7-9	TRBJ2-7	CASSLAGTYESLAGRTYEQYF
TRBV2	TRBJ1-2	CASSLWTGGDFYGYTF
TRBV28	TRBJ2-7	CASSLVASGAYEQYF
TRBV4-3	TRBJ2-1	CASSHYSGNEQFF
TRBV28	TRBJ2-7	CASSPGYEQYF
TRBV29-1	TRBJ2-7	CSVGQGNEQYF
TRBV7-9	TRBJ1-6	CASSLVAGSGSPLHF
TRBV7-9	TRBJ1-4	CASSLRDFDEKLFF
TRBV12-3/TRBV12-4	TRBJ1-1	CASSPLTVNTEAFF
TRBV29-1	TRBJ1-4	CSGTESATNEKLFF
TRBV20-1	TRBJ2-1	CSATGLAGGQNNEQFF
TRBV29-1	TRBJ2-1	CSVDLKGLAGPGNEQFF
TRBV7-3	TRBJ2-5	CASSASGEKGETQYF
TRBV7-6	TRBJ1-3	CASSRAGTGNTIYF
TRBV7-6	TRBJ2-7	CASSSQAYEQYF
TRBV29-1	TRBJ2-3	CSVEGQGVGSTDTQYF
TRBV29-1	TRBJ2-5	CSATPALGGQETQYF